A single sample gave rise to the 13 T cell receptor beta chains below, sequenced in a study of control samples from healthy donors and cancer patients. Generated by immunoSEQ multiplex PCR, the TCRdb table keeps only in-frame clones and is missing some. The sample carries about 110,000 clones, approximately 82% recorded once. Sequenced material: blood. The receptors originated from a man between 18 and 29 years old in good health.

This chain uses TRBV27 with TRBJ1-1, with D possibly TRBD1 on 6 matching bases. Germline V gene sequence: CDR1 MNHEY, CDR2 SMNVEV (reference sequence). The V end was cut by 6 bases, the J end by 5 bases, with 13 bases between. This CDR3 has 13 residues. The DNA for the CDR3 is TGTGCCAGCAGGTTCACCCAGGGGACTGAAGCTTTCTTT. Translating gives CASRFTQGTEAFF.

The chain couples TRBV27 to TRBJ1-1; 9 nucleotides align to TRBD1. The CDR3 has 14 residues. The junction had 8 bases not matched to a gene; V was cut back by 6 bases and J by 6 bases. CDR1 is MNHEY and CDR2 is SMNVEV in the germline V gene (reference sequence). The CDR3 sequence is CASRTDRGVSEAFF. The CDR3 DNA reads TGTGCCAGCAGGACCGACAGGGGGGTGTCTGAAGCTTTCTTT.

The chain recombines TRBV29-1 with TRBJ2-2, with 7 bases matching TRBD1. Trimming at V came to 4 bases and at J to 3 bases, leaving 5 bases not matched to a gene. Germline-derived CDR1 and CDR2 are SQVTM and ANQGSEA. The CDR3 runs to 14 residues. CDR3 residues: CSVGDRADTGELFF. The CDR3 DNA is TGCAGCGTTGGCGACAGGGCGGACACCGGGGAGCTGTTTTTT.

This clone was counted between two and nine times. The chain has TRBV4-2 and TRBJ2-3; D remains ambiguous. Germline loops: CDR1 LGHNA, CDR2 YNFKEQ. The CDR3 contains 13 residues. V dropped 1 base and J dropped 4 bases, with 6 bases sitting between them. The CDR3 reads CASSQAPSDTQYF. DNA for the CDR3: TGTGCCAGCAGCCAAGCCCCGTCAGATACGCAGTATTTT.

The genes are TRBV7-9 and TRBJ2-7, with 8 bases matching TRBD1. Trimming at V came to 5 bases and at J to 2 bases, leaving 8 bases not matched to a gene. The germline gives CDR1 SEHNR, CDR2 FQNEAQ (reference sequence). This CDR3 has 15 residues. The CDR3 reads CASSLGTGKTYEQYF. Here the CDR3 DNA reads TGTGCCAGCAGCCTGGGGACAGGAAAGACCTACGAGCAGTACTTC. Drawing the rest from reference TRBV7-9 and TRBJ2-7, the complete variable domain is DTGVSQNPRHKITKRGQNVTFRCDPISEHNRLYWYRQTLGQGPEFLTYFQNEAQLEKSRLLSDRFSAERPKGSFSTLEIQRTEQGDSAMYLCASSLGTGKTYEQYFGPGTRLTVT.

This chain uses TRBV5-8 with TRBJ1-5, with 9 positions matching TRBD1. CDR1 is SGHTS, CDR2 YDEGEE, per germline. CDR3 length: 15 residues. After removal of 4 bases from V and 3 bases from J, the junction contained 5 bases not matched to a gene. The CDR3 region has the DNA TGTGCCAGCAGCCCCGGGACAGGGAACAATCAGCCCCAGCATTTT. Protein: CASSPGTGNNQPQHF.

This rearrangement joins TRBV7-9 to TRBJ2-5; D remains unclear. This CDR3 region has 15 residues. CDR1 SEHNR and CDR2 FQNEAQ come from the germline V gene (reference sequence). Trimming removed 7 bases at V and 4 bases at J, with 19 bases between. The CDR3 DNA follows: TGTGCCAGCACCCCTCCGGGCGGCAGGTTAGAGACCCAGTACTTC. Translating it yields CASTPPGGRLETQYF.

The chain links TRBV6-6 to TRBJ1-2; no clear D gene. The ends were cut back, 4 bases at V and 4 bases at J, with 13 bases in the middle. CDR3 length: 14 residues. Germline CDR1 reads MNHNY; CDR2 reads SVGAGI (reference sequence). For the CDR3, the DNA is TGTGCCAGCAGTTTACACAGTGCCTCCTATGGCTACACCTTC. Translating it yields CASSLHSASYGYTF.

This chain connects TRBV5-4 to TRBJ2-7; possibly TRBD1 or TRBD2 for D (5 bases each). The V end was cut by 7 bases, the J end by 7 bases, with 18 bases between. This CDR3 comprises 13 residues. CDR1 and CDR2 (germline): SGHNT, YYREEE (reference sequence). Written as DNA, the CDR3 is TGTGCCAGCGGAACCGGGGCCCGTGCTGAGCAGTACTTC. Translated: CASGTGARAEQYF.

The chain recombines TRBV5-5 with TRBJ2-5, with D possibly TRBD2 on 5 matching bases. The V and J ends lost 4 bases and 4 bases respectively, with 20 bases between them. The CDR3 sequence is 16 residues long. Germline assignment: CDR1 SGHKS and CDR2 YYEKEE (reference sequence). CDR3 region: CASSQNSPGLAETQYF. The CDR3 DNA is TGTGCCAGCAGCCAGAACTCACCGGGGTTGGCAGAGACCCAGTACTTC. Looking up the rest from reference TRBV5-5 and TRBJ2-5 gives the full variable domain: DAGVTQSPTHLIKTRGQQVTLRCSPISGHKSVSWYQQVLGQGPQFIFQYYEKEERGRGNFPDRFSARQFPNYSSELNVNALLLGDSALYLCASSQNSPGLAETQYFGPGTRLLVL.

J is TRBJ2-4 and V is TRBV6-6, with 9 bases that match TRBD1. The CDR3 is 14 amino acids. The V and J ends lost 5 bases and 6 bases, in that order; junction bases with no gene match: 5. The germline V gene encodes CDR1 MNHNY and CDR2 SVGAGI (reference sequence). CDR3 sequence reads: CASSDRGQGNIQYF. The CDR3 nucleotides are TGTGCCAGCAGTGATAGGGGACAGGGAAACATTCAGTACTTC.

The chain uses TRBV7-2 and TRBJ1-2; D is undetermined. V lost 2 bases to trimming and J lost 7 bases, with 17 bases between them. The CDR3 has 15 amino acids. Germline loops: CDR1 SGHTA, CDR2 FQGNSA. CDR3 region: CASSLRQIKKSGYTF. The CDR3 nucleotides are TGTGCCAGCAGCTTACGACAAATAAAGAAATCTGGCTACACCTTC.

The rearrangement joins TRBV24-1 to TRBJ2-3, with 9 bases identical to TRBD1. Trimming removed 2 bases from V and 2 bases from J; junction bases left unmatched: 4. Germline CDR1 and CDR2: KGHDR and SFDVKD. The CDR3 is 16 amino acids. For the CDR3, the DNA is TGTGCCACCAGTGATTCCAGACAGGGGGACACAGATACGCAGTATTTT. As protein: CATSDSRQGDTDTQYF.